These 9 T cell receptor beta chains were sequenced from one sample in a study of cytomegalovirus exposure and HLA in healthy donors. Amplification used 60 Vbeta primers and 13 Jbeta primers. TCRdb's table, derived via immunoSEQ multiplex PCR, lists solely in-frame clones and lacks some. The sample has about 78,000 clones; 80% are singletons. The sequenced sample was PBMCs. These receptor sequences come from a man aged 45-60 years in good health and CMV-seropositive.

This clone was detected only a few times. The CDR3 protein is CASSQVSAKNIQYF. CDR3 DNA: TGCGCCAGCAGCCAAGTGAGCGCCAAAAACATTCAGTACTTC. The chain combines TRBV4-1 with TRBJ2-4; D unclear. This CDR3 contains 14 residues. Germline loops: CDR1 MGHRA, CDR2 YSYEKL. The V end was cut by 1 base, the J end by 1 base, with 5 bases between.

This sequence joins TRBV2 and TRBJ2-5; TRBD2 agrees at 14 bases. Germline assignment: CDR1 SNHLY and CDR2 FYNNEI. This CDR3 is 16 amino acids long. V was pared by 6 bases and J by 5 bases, with 8 bases of the junction left unmatched. The CDR3 spells CASRAGTSGSEETQYF. The CDR3 DNA follows: TGTGCCAGCAGGGCCGGGACTAGCGGGAGTGAGGAGACCCAGTACTTC.

The V call is TRBV4-1, the J call TRBJ2-2, with 7 bases that match TRBD2. CDR1 and CDR2 (germline): MGHRA, YSYEKL. The CDR3 contains 16 residues. Trimming cost V 5 bases and J 2 bases; bases outside gene matches: 8. CDR3 region: CASSGEGRANTGELFF. CDR3 nucleotides: TGCGCCAGCAGCGGGGAGGGCAGGGCCAACACCGGGGAGCTGTTTTTT.

V gene TRBV7-8 combines with J gene TRBJ2-5; 7 bases line up with TRBD1. Gene TRBJ2-7 matches the end of the DNA better, so the J call may be wrong. This CDR3 spans 14 amino acids. CDR1 SGHVS and CDR2 FQNEAQ come from the germline V gene. The CDR3 bases are TGTGCCAGCAGCTGGGGACAGCTCTCCTACGAGCAGTACTTC. As protein: CASSWGQLSYEQYF.

As to this clone: One end of the junction fails to match germline, which may point to a read error. The V and J genes are TRBV7-9 and TRBJ1-2, with D tentatively TRBD1 (5 bases). From germline, CDR1 is SEHNR and CDR2 FQNEAQ (reference sequence). There are 13 residues in the CDR3. The CDR3 coding sequence is TGTTCCAGCAGCGTCGACAGTCCTTATGGCTACACCTTC. Translation gives CSSSVDSPYGYTF. Combining the CDR3 with reference TRBV7-9 and TRBJ1-2 gives the whole variable domain DTGVSQNPRHKITKRGQNVTFRCDPISEHNRLYWYRQTLGQGPEFLTYFQNEAQLEKSRLLSDRFSAERPKGSFSTLEIQRTEQGDSAMYLCSSSVDSPYGYTFGSGTRLTVV.

The chain uses TRBV5-1 and TRBJ2-3; D is perhaps TRBD2 (6 bases). The germline gives CDR1 SGHRS, CDR2 YFSETQ. CDR3 length: 16 amino acids. V lost 0 bases and J lost 1, with 12 bases in between. The CDR3 sequence is CASSLDFGSGTDTQYF. CDR3 sequence (DNA): TGCGCCAGCAGCTTGGATTTCGGGAGTGGCACAGATACGCAGTATTTT. The complete variable domain, with remaining parts taken from reference TRBV5-1 and TRBJ2-3, reads KAGVTQTPRYLIKTRGQQVTLSCSPISGHRSVSWYQQTPGQGLQFLFEYFSETQRNKGNFPGRFSGRQFSNSRSEMNVSTLELGDSALYLCASSLDFGSGTDTQYFGPGTRLTVL.

The V and J genes are TRBV7-2 and TRBJ1-2; D not certain. Germline V CDR1 and CDR2: SGHTA, FQGNSA. This CDR3 has 14 residues. Trimming stripped 0 bases from V and 5 bases from J, with 10 bases between. In DNA form, the CDR3 reads TGTGCCAGCAGCTTAGCTTCGGGGAAGTATGGCTACACCTTC. The encoded protein is CASSLASGKYGYTF.

V is TRBV5-4 and J is TRBJ2-1; 10 nucleotides align to TRBD2. The CDR3 loop spans 13 amino acids. CDR1 and CDR2 (germline): SGHNT, YYREEE (reference sequence). V trimming: 8 bases; J trimming: 7 bases; junction bases outside the gene matches: 6. In DNA form, the CDR3 reads TGTGCCAGTCACGGACTAGCGGTTAATGAGCAGTTCTTC. Its protein product is CASHGLAVNEQFF.

This sequence joins TRBV5-6 and TRBJ2-1; perhaps TRBD1 as D (5 bases). The germline gives CDR1 SGHDT, CDR2 YYEEEE. The CDR3 totals 14 residues. V was shortened by 0 bases and J by 3 bases, with 7 bases between the two germline ends. CDR3 in DNA: TGTGCCAGCAGCTTGGGACAGAACTACAATGAGCAGTTCTTC. Protein: CASSLGQNYNEQFF.